This TCR beta chain emerged from a study of Ad26.COV2.S vaccination and SARS-CoV-2 variants. On the study more broadly: Dosing was one shot or two shots 56 days apart.

Treatment indicated: roughly 18 received Ad26.COV2.S at low or high dose, single or two shots; a few received placebo; per-sample allocation not given. Specimens were obtained on day 63 following the first vaccine or placebo injection. Aged 18-55 years, donor was enrolled in Boston in about 2020. The germline V gene has CDR1 LGHNA and CDR2 YSLEER. There are 16 residues in the CDR3. With 0 bases removed from V and 1 base from J, the gap between germline ends came to 13 bases. TCRdb's copy holds only in-frame clones and misses some; the assay was immunoSEQ multiplex PCR. Of 300,000 to 350,000 clones listed, 88% were seen once; the top ten hold approximately 5.9%.

The sequences come from peripheral blood, collected in a trial of Ad26.COV2.S vaccine versus placebo. The chain couples TRBV4-3 to TRBJ2-7; no clear D gene. The TCR was taken from a person between 18 and 65 years old who received the Ad26.COV2.S COVID-19 vaccine or a placebo. The CDR3 nucleotides are TGCGCCAGCAGCCAAGATACGACGGCTACTTCCTACGAGCAGTACTTC. Translated: CASSQDTTATSYEQYF.